This T cell receptor (beta chain) was observed in a study of post-analysis software for immune sequencing data. Study results and caveats: Strong co-clustering by F measure was seen for same-batch samples. When compared against controls, multiple sclerosis patients showed significantly lower normalized Chao1 diversity.

Details on this clonotype: Its antigen is as yet unknown.

Unique molecular identifiers featured in each of the TCR beta cDNA libraries. The source material, roughly 0.9 to 10 million T cells, gave rise to about 520,000 cDNA molecules. One entry per CDR3 protein, called by TCRdb with MiXCR from the PCR reads. The sample shows some 690,000 distinct CDR3 sequences, about 27% of them seen only once. Sequences were obtained from blood. The sequence came from a girl between 10 and 17 years old with multiple sclerosis.

The CDR3 DNA reads TGTGCCAGCAGCCACAGGGGGCGCGTCGGTGAGCAGTTCTTC. Translation: CASSHRGRVGEQFF. The chain carries TRBV7-9 and TRBJ2-1, with TRBD1 matching 9 bases. Germline V gives CDR1 SEHNR, CDR2 FQNEAQ (reference sequence). V lost 5 bases to trimming and J lost 9 bases; unmatched junction nucleotides: 8. The CDR3 runs to 14 residues.